This note documents a single TCR beta chain sequence. The antigen is unknown. This specimen belongs to a study of OX40 agonist ivuxolimab in advanced cancers. Looking at the study overall: Given to patients was ivuxolimab, an agonistic anti-OX40 (CD134) antibody. Patients got intravenous ivuxolimab at 0.01 to 10 mg/kg every 2 weeks. Partial responses, seen in three patients, involved one hepatocellular carcinoma and two cutaneous melanomas.

The germline V gene encodes CDR1 SGHVS and CDR2 FQNEAQ. The CDR3 runs to 16 residues. Trimming took 4 bases from V and 5 from J; bases not matched to a gene: 10. Only in-frame clones appear in the TCRdb table, and some are missing; sequencing was by immunoSEQ multiplex PCR. Among fewer than 100,000 clones listed, about 86% were seen once. Study-wide results and limits: Relative to CD4+ cells, CD8+ T cells on average had more expanded clones.

This specimen consisted of CD4+ or CD8+ T cells sorted from blood, obtained in a trial of the OX40 agonist ivuxolimab. The rearrangement joins TRBV7-8 to TRBJ1-4, with 7 positions matching TRBD1. The receptor's source is an adult with an advanced solid tumor such as melanoma, head and neck, liver or kidney cancer. The CDR3 region has the DNA TGTGCCAGCAGCTCACAGGGGCGCGGCCCAAATGAAAAACTGTTTTTT. Its protein product is CASSSQGRGPNEKLFF.